This T cell receptor beta chain comes out of a study of T cell changes during pregnancy in multiple sclerosis. With 5 bases clipped from V and 5 bases from J, the junction kept 5 bases outside the gene matches. The germline V gene has CDR1 SGHTA and CDR2 FQGNSA. This CDR3 comprises 14 residues. TCRdb keeps only in-frame clones here, not all; method: immunoSEQ multiplex PCR. Found here are approximately 60,000 clones, 80% to 95% of them singletons; the top ten hold roughly 2.2%. The sequencing here drew on peripheral blood, taken in the first trimester of pregnancy. This clonotype originated in a female donor with multiple sclerosis, enrolled in a pregnancy study. The chain carries TRBV7-2 and TRBJ2-1; 8 positions agree with TRBD1. CDR3 residues: CASSTQGADNEQFF. The CDR3 DNA is TGTGCCAGCAGCACTCAGGGGGCGGACAATGAGCAGTTCTTC.